These 2 T cell receptor beta chains originate from one sample sequenced in a study of blood T cells in healthy people across ages. Through a sample-barcoded 5' primer and a J-beta primer mix, a second PCR was run for roughly 6 to 12 cycles. TCRdb independently ran MiXCR on the 5' RACE reads; one entry per CDR3 protein. The sample yields some 1.5 million distinct CDR3 sequences, 28% seen once. Sequenced material: blood. The receptors originated from a woman aged 30 to 39 in good health.

The chain has TRBV29-1 and TRBJ1-2; D is uncertain. V lost 2 bases and J 5 bases, leaving 9 bases between the germline ends. Germline CDR1 SQVTM, CDR2 ANQGSEA. This CDR3 comprises 12 residues. The CDR3 here is CSVEQVGYGYTF. The CDR3 bases are TGCAGCGTTGAACAGGTCGGTTATGGCTACACCTTC. The entire variable domain, with the rest obtained from reference TRBV29-1 and TRBJ1-2, is as follows: SAVISQKPSRDICQRGTSLTIQCQVDSQVTMMFWYRQQPGQSLTLIATANQGSEATYESGFVIDKFPISRPNLTFSTLTVSNMSPEDSSIYLCSVEQVGYGYTFGSGTRLTVV.

The rearrangement uses TRBV18 and TRBJ2-3; maybe TRBD1 (6 bases). Germline loops: CDR1 KGHSH, CDR2 LQKENI. The CDR3 spans 15 residues. Trimming shortened V by 1 base and J by 3 bases, and 11 bases separated the two germline ends. The CDR3 spells CASSPRHRDTDTQYF. CDR3 bases: TGTGCCAGCTCACCACGACACAGGGATACAGATACGCAGTATTTT.